The T cell receptor (beta chain) under discussion was sequenced for a study of tissue T cells after allogeneic stem cell transplantation. Study-level findings and limits: Shared clones across patients were few; motif clustering revealed tissue-specific shared signatures. Blood and spleen captured only part of the tissue TCR repertoire.

As concerns this clone: Its antigen remains unknown. The listed genes are named as in mouse. With the read ending 1 residue before the CDR3 end, the germline J gene is used to fill in that end.

Assay used: immunoSEQ multiplex PCR; TCRdb lists only in-frame clones, some missing. In the table there are approximately 22,000 clones, approximately 72% of which are singletons. Per the germline V gene, CDR1 is NSQYPW and CDR2 is LRSPGD (reference sequence). Trimming cost V 1 base and J 3 bases; bases outside gene matches: 4. The CDR3 contains 16 residues. The chain carries TRBV1 and TRBJ2-2, with 8 bases that match TRBD2. Sequencing used spleen. The receptor comes from a female BALB/c mouse in good health. For the strain, the MHC haplotype given is H2-d. The CDR3 sequence is CTCSAVLGGHTGQLYF. The part of the CDR3 DNA that was read is TGCACCTGCAGTGCAGTCCTGGGGGGACACACCGGGCAGCTCTAC.